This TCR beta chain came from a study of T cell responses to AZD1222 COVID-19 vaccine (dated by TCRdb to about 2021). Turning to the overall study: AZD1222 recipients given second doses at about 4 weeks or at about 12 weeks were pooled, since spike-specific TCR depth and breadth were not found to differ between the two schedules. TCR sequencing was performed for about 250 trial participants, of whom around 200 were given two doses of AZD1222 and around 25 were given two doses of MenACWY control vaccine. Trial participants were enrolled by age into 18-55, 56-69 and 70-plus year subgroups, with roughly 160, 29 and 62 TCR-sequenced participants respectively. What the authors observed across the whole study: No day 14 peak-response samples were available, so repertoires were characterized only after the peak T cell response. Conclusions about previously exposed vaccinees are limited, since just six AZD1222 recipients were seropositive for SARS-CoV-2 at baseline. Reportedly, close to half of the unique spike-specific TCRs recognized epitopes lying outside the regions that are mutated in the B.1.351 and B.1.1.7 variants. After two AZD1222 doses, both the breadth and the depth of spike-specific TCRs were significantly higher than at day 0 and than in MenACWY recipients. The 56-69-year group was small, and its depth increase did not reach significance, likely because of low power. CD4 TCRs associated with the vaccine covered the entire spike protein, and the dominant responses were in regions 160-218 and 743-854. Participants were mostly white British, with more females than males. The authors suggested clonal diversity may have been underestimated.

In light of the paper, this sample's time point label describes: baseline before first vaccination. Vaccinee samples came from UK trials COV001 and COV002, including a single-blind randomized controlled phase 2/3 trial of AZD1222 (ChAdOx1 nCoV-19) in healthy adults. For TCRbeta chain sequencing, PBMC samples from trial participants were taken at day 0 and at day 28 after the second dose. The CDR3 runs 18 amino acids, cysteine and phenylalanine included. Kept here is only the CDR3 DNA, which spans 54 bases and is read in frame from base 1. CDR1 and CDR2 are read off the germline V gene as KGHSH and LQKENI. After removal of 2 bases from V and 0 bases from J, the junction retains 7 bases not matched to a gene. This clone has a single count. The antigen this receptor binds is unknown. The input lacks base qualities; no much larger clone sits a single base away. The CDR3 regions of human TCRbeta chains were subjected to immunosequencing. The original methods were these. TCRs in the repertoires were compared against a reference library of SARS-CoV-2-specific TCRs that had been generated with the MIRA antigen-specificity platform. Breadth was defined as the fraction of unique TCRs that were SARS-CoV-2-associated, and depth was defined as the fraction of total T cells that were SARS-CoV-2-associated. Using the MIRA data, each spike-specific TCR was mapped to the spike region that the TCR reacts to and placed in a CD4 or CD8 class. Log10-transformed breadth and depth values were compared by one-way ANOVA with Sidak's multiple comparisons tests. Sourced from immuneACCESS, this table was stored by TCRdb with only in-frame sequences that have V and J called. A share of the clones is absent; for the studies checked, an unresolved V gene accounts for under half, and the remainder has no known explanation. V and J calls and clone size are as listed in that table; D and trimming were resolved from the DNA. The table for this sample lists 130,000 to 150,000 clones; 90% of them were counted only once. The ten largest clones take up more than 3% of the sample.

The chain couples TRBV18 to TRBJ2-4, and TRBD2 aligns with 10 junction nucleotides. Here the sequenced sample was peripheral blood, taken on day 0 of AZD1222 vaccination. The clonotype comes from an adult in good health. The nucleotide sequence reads TGTGCCAGCTCACCAGGAATAGCGGGAGGTGTAGCCAAAAACATTCAGTACTTC. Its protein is CASSPGIAGGVAKNIQYF.